The clone carrying this TCR beta chain was seen repeatedly, ten times or more. MiXCR, applied by TCRdb to the RACE reads, yields one record per CDR3 protein. There are around 350,000 distinct CDR3 sequences in the sample; 4.5% to 5.5% occur only once, and over 7% lies in the top ten. Indicated time point: pre-sensitization, week 0. Treatment meaning: therapeutic diphenylcyclopropenone sensitization with weekly scalp DPC. This entry belongs to a study of human T cells and chemical hapten exposure. Per germline, CDR1 SGHKS and CDR2 YYEKEE (reference sequence). The V end lost 4 bases, the J end lost 0 bases, and 23 bases lay between the germline ends. The CDR3 is 19 amino acids.

This receptor was identified in a young woman with alopecia areata. Some clones in this sample may be carry-over from other donors' samples. The sample consisted of whole blood, taken in connection with sensitization to the hapten diphenylcyclopropenone (DPC). The chain combines TRBV5-5 with TRBJ1-3, with D unresolved. The CDR3 loop reads CASSRRHPRETGSGNTIYF. CDR3 nucleotides: TGTGCCAGCAGCCGACGACACCCAAGGGAGACGGGCTCTGGAAACACCATATATTTT.